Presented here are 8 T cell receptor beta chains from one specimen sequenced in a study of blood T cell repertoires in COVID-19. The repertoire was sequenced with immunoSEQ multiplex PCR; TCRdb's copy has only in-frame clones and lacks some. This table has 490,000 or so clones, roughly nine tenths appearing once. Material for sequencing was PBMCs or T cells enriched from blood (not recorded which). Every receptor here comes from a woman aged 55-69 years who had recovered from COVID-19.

DNA for the CDR3: TGTGCCAGCAGTGGGCCTGGGGCCAACGTCCTGACTTTC. Translation gives CASSGPGANVLTF. The chain is built from TRBV27 and TRBJ2-6, with D hard to call. Trimming removed 5 bases at V and 2 bases at J, with 4 bases between. This CDR3 comprises 13 residues. Germline assignment: CDR1 MNHEY and CDR2 SMNVEV (reference sequence).

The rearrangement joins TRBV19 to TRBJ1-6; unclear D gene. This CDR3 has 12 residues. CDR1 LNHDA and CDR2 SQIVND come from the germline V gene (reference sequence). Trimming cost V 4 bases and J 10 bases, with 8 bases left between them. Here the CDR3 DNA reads TGTGCCAGTAGTACCCTTCGGTCACCCCTCCACTTT. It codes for CASSTLRSPLHF.

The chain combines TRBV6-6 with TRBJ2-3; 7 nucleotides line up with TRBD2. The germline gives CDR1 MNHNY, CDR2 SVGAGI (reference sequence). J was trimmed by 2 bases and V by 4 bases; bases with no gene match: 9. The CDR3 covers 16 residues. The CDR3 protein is CASSSGKRGNTDTQYF. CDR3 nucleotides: TGTGCCAGCAGTTCCGGGAAGCGGGGAAACACAGATACGCAGTATTTT.

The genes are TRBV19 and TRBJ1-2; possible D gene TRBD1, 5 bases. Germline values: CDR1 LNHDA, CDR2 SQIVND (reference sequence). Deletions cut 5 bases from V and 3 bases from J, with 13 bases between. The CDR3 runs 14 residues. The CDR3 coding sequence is TGTGCCAGTAGTGTTTCGGGACTTGACTATGGCTACACCTTC. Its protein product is CASSVSGLDYGYTF. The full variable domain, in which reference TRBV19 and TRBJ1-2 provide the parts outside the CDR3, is DGGITQSPKYLFRKEGQNVTLSCEQNLNHDAMYWYRQDPGQGLRLIYYSQIVNDFQKGDIAEGYSVSREKKESFPLTVTSAQKNPTAFYLCASSVSGLDYGYTFGSGTRLTVV.

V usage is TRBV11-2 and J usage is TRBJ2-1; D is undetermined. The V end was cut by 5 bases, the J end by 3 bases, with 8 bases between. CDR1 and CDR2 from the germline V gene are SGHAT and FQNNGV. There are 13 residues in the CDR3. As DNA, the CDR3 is TGTGCCAGCAGCGCAGAAAACTACAATGAGCAGTTCTTC. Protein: CASSAENYNEQFF.

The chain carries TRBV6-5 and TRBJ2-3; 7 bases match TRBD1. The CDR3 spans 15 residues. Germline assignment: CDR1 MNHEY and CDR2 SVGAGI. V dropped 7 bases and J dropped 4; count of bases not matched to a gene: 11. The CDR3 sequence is CASTLRGQGADTQYF. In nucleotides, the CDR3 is TGTGCCAGCACACTAAGGGGGCAGGGGGCAGATACGCAGTATTTT.

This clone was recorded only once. CDR3 DNA sequence: TGCGCCAGCAGCCGAGGAAGGGGTGAGAATAGCAATCAGCCCCAGCATTTT. This encodes CASSRGRGENSNQPQHF. The chain links TRBV4-1 to TRBJ1-5, with D perhaps TRBD1 (5 bases). Germline V lookup: CDR1 MGHRA, CDR2 YSYEKL. V dropped 4 bases and J dropped 0 bases, with 16 bases sitting between them. The CDR3 is 17 amino acids.

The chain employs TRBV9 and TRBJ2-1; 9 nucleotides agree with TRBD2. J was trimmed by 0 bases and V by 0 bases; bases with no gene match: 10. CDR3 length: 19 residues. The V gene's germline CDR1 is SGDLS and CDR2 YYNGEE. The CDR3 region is CASSVVTSGPGFSYNEQFF. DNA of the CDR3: TGTGCCAGCAGCGTAGTTACTAGCGGGCCTGGCTTCTCCTACAATGAGCAGTTCTTC.